The sequence of this TCR beta chain was determined in a study of blood T cell repertoires in COVID-19. Study-wide background: PBMCs, B-cell-depleted T cells, or T cells were the source of the cDNA or gDNA that made up the material.

In germline, CDR1 is MNHEY, CDR2 SVGEGT. The CDR3 has 17 amino acids. The V end lost 6 bases, the J end lost 4 bases, and 22 bases lay between the germline ends. Sequencing was performed with immunoSEQ multiplex PCR; in TCRdb, only in-frame clones are kept and a portion is missing. Here the sample spans around 150,000 clones, approximately 92% being singletons. The chain employs TRBV6-2 or TRBV6-3 and TRBJ1-5; maybe TRBD1 (6 bases). Sequenced: peripheral blood. The clonotype originates from a man aged 30 to 45 with COVID-19, enrolled during active disease. The CDR3 DNA follows: TGTGCCAGCAGCCCCCTGGACAGCCTTCGGCGGAATCAGCCCCAGCATTTT. Its protein is CASSPLDSLRRNQPQHF.